This T cell receptor beta chain is drawn from a study of a mutant IDH1 vaccine in newly diagnosed glioma (dated by TCRdb to the early 2020s). Background on the whole study: Eight vaccinations were administered to patients in weeks 1, 3, 5, 7, 11, 15, 19 and 23, corresponding to visits V03 through V10. Vaccination started 4-6 weeks after radiotherapy alone, or was given together with temozolomide cycles in the groups whose treatment included chemotherapy. Of the approximately 30 treated patients, roughly 60% were male and approximately 38% were female, and the mean age was approximately 40 years. Before enrollment, most patients had been given radiochemotherapy with temozolomide as standard therapy, while the rest had received either radiotherapy alone or temozolomide alone. Six visits were used for peripheral blood collection: V03 (baseline), V05, V07, V10, V12 and V13. Longitudinal TCRB deep sequencing was done for fewer than 30 treated patients, wherever samples were available for exploratory analyses.

In the case of this clone: The specificity of this receptor is unknown. The record has no base qualities; no much larger clone is one base away.

Library method: the immunoSEQ multiplex PCR assay. Rearranged TCR beta chain sequences were amplified with the hsTCRB Kit following the manufacturer's protocol. TCRB libraries were sequenced on an Illumina MiSeq. In the source study's methods: The kit vendor's proprietary platform handled demultiplexing, trimming and gene mapping. TCRdb stores this immuneACCESS table with in-frame sequences only. Part of the clones is absent; in the studies checked, under half of the shortfall reflects unresolved V genes, and no reason is known for the rest. That table gives V, J and clone size, and the DNA gave D and trimming. The sample table shows 53,000 or so clones, and around four fifths are seen once. The ten largest make up 5.2% of the sample. Read against the paper, the sample's time point label means: week 5, during vaccination. Each vaccine dose was 300 ug of a 20-mer mutant IDH1 peptide in Montanide, given subcutaneously with topical imiquimod. Donors had newly diagnosed WHO grade 3 or 4 IDH1-mutant astrocytomas with loss of nuclear ATRX. The samples were drawn from NOA16, a multicentre, single-arm, open-label phase I trial in Germany that tested a mutant IDH1 peptide vaccine in humans for the first time. Genomic DNA for TCRB sequencing was extracted from EDTA blood using the DNeasy Blood and Tissue Kit.

Study-wide conclusions, independent of this receptor: PBMC samples for TCRB deep sequencing were selected based on availability. Vaccine-induced immune responses across multiple MHC alleles were detected in 93.3% of patients. Pseudoprogression seemed to be unrelated to changes in the top peripheral T cell clonotypes found by TCRB sequencing. The authors noted that analyses of patient blood samples could not be reproduced because of sample limitations.

The junction carries 9 bases between V and J, which are trimmed by 4 bases and 3 bases respectively. Reading the germline V gene (reference sequence) gives CDR1 LNHDA and CDR2 SQIVND. The CDR3 goes from the cysteine to the phenylalanine over 14 residues. The CDR3 DNA has 42 bases and is translated from base 1. Rearrangement joined TRBV19 to TRBJ1-4, and the D gene may be TRBD1, 6 bases matching. The origin of this receptor is a man in his fifties with glioma. The starting material was PBMCs, obtained from a glioma patient whose treatment included an IDH1 peptide vaccine. The DNA sequence is TGTGCCAGTAGTACACAGGGCGCTAATGAAAAACTGTTTTTT. It translates as CASSTQGANEKLFF.